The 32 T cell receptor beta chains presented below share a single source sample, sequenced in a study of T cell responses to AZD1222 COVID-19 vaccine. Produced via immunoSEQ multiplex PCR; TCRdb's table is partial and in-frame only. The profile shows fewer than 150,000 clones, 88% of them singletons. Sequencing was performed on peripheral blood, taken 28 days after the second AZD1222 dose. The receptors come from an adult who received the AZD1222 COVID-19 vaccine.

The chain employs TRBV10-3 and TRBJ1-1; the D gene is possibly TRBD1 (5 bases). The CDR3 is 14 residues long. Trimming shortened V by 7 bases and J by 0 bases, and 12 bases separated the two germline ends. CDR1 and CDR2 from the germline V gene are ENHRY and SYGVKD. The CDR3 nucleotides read TGTGCCATCACCGCGGGGACTATGAACACTGAAGCTTTCTTT. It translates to CAITAGTMNTEAFF.

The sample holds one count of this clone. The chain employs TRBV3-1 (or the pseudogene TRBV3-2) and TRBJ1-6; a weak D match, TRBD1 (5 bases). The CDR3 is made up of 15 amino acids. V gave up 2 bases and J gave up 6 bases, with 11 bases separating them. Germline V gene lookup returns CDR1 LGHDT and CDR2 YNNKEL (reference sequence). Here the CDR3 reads CASSQRGFSNSPLHF. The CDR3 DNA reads TGTGCCAGCAGCCAAAGGGGTTTCAGTAATTCACCCCTCCACTTT.

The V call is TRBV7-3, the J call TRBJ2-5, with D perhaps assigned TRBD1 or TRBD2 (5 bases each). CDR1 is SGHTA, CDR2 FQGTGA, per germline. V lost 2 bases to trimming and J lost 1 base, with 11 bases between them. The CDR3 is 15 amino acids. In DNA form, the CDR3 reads TGTGCCAGCAGCTTAGGGGGACGAGGCCAAGAGACCCAGTACTTC. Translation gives CASSLGGRGQETQYF.

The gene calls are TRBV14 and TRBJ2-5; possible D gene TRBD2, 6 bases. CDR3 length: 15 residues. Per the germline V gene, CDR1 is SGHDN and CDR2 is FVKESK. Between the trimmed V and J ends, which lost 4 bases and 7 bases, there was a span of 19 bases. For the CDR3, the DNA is TGTGCCAGCAGCCTTGGGACTTTATCATCGGGGACCCAGTACTTC. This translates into CASSLGTLSSGTQYF.

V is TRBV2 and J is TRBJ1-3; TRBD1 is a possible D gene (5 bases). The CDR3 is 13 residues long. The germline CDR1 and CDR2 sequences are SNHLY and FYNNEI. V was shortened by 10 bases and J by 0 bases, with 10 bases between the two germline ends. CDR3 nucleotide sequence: TGTGCCACGGGACCCAGCTCTGGAAACACCATATATTTT. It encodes CATGPSSGNTIYF.

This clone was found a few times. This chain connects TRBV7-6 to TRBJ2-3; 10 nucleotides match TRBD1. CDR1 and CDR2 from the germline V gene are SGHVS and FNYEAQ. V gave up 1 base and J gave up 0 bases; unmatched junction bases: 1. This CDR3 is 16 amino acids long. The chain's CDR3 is CASSLGGQGSTDTQYF. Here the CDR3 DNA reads TGTGCCAGCAGCTTAGGGGGACAGGGGAGCACAGATACGCAGTATTTT.

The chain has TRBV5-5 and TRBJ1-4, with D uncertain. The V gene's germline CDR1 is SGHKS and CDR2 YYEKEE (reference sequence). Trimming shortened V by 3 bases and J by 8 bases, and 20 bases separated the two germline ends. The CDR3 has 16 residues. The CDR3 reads CASSSTFSTPGEKLFF. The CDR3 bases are TGTGCCAGCAGCTCCACCTTTAGCACCCCGGGGGAAAAACTGTTTTTT.

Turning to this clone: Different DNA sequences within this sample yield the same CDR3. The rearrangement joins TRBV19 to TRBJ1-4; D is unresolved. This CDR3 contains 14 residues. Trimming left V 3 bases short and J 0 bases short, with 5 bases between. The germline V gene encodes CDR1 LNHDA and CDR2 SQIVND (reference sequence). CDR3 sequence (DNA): TGTGCCAGTAGTATTGGAACAACTAATGAAAAACTGTTTTTT. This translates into CASSIGTTNEKLFF.

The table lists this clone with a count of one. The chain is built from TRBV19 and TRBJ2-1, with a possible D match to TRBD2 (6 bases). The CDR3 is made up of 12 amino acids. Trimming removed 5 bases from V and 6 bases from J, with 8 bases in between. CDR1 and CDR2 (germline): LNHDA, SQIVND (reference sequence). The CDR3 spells CASSLGGNEQFF. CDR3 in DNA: TGTGCCAGTAGTCTGGGGGGCAATGAGCAGTTCTTC.

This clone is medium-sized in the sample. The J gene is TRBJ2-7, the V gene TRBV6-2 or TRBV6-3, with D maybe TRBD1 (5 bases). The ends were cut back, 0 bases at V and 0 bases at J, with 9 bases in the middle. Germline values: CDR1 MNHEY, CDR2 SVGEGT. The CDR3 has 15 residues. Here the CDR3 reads CASSYSGDSSYEQYF. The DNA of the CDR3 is TGTGCCAGCAGTTACTCCGGAGACAGCTCCTACGAGCAGTACTTC.

CDR3 loop: CASSPPGQGLASRDGYTF. CDR3 nucleotides: TGTGCCAGCTCACCACCTGGTCAGGGCCTTGCAAGCCGGGATGGCTACACCTTC. The chain carries TRBV18 and TRBJ1-2; D perhaps matches TRBD1 (5 bases). Germline loops: CDR1 KGHSH, CDR2 LQKENI. The CDR3 is made up of 18 amino acids. The ends were cut back, 0 bases at V and 6 bases at J, with 23 bases in the middle. Full variable domain (remainder filled in from reference TRBV18 and TRBJ1-2): NAGVMQNPRHLVRRRGQEARLRCSPMKGHSHVYWYRQLPEEGLKFMVYLQKENIIDESGMPKERFSAEFPKEGPSILRIQQVVRGDSAAYFCASSPPGQGLASRDGYTFGSGTRLTVV.

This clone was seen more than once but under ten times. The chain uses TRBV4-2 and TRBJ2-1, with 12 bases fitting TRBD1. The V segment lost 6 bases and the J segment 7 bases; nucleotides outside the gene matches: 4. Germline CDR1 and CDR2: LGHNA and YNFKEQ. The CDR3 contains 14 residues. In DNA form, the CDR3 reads TGTGCCAGCAGTTTGGGACAGGGGGCGAATGAGCAGTTCTTC. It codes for CASSLGQGANEQFF.

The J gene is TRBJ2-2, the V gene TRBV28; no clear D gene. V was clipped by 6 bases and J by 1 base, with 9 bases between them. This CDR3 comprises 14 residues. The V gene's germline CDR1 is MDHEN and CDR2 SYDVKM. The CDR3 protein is CASSPPKNTGELFF. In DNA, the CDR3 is TGTGCCAGCAGCCCCCCTAAGAACACCGGGGAGCTGTTTTTT.

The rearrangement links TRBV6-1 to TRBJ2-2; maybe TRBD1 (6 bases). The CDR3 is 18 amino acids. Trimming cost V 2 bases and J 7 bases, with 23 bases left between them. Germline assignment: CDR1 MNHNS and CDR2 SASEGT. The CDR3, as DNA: TGTGCCAGCAGTGAACTTATCTCCGTGTGGCAGGGGATCGGGGAGCTGTTTTTT. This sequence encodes CASSELISVWQGIGELFF.

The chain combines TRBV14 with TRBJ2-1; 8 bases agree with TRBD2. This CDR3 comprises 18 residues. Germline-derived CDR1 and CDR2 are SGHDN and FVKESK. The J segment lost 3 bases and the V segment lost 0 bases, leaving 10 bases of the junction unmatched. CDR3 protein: CASSQDLLSAGDYNEQFF. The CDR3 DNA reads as TGTGCCAGCAGCCAAGATCTGCTTTCAGCGGGAGACTACAATGAGCAGTTCTTC. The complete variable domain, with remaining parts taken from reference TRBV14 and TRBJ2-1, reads EAGVTQFPSHSVIEKGQTVTLRCDPISGHDNLYWYRRVMGKEIKFLLHFVKESKQDESGMPNNRFLAERTGGTYSTLKVQPAELEDSGVYFCASSQDLLSAGDYNEQFFGPGTRLTVL.

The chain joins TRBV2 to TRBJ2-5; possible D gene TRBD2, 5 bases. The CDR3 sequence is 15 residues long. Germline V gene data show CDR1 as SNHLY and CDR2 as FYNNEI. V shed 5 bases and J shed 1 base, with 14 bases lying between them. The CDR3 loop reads CASSTTTGSQETQYF. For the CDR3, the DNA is TGTGCCAGCAGTACCACAACGGGGAGCCAAGAGACCCAGTACTTC.

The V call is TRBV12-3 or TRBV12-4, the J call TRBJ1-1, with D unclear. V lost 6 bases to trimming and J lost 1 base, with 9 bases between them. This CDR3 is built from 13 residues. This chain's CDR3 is CASSQLQNTEAFF. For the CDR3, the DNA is TGTGCCAGCAGCCAACTACAGAACACTGAAGCTTTCTTT.

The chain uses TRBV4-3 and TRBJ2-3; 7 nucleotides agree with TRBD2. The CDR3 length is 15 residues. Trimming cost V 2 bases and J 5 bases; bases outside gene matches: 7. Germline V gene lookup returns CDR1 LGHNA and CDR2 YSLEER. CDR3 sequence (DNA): TGCGCCAGCAGCCAATCCCGGGACTACCAAGATACGCAGTATTTT. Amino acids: CASSQSRDYQDTQYF.

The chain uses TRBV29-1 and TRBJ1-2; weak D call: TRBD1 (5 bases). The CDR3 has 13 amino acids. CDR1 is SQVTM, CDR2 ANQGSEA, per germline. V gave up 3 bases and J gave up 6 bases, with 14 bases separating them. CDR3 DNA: TGCAGCGTTGACAGGGAGTTGGGTAATGGCTACACCTTC. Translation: CSVDRELGNGYTF.

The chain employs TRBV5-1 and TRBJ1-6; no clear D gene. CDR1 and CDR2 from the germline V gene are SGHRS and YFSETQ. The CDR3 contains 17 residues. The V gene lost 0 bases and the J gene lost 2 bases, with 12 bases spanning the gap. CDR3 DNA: TGCGCCAGCAGCTTGGGATCTCCGGATGCCTATAATTCACCCCTCCACTTT. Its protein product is CASSLGSPDAYNSPLHF.

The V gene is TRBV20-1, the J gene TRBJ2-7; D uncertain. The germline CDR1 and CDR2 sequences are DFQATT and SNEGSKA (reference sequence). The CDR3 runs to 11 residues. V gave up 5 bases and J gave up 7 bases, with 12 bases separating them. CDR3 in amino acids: CSAPLSWEQYF. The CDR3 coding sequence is TGCAGTGCTCCCCTATCCTGGGAGCAGTACTTC.

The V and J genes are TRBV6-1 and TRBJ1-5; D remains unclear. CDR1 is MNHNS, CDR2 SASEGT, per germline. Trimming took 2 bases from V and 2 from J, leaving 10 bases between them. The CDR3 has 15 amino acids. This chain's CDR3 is CASSERGMGNQPQHF. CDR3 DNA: TGTGCCAGCAGTGAACGTGGGATGGGCAATCAGCCCCAGCATTTT.

DNA of the CDR3: TGCGCCAGCAGCCTCCGGGGGGACAATCAGCCCCAGCATTTT. Its translation: CASSLRGDNQPQHF. The chain is built from TRBV4-1 and TRBJ1-5, with TRBD1 as a possible D gene (5 bases). This CDR3 is 14 amino acids long. V lost 4 bases, J lost 3 bases, and 10 bases lay in between. Germline values: CDR1 MGHRA, CDR2 YSYEKL.

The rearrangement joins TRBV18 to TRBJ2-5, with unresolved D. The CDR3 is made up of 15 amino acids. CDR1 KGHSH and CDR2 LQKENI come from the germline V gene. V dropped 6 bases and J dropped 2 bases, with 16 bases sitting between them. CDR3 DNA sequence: TGTGCCAGCTCCCCCCGCTCCCAGGCACAAGAGACCCAGTACTTC. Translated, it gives CASSPRSQAQETQYF.

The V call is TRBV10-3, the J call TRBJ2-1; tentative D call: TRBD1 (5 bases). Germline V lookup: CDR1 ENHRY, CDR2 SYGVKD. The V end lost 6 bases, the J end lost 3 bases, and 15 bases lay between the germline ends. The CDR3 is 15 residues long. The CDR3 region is CAIRAPGADYNEQFF. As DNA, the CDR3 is TGTGCCATCAGGGCTCCTGGGGCAGACTACAATGAGCAGTTCTTC.

The CDR3 is CASSLRQGRYGYTF. CDR3 bases: TGTGCCAGCAGTTTACGACAGGGTCGATATGGCTACACCTTC. The chain recombines TRBV6-5 with TRBJ1-2; 7 nucleotides align to TRBD1. Germline CDR1 reads MNHEY; CDR2 reads SVGAGI. J was trimmed by 5 bases and V by 4 bases; bases with no gene match: 7. This CDR3 has 14 residues.

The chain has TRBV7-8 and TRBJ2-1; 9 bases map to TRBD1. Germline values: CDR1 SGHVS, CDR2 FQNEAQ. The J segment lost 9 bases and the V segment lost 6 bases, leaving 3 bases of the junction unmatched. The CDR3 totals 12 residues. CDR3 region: CASSQQGAEQFF. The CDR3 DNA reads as TGTGCCAGCAGTCAACAGGGGGCTGAGCAGTTCTTC.

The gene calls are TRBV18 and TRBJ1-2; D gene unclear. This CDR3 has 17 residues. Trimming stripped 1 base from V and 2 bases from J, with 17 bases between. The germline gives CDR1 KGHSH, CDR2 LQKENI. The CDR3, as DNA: TGTGCCAGCTCACCACGGGAGGCCAGAGACGCAAACTATGGCTACACCTTC. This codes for CASSPREARDANYGYTF. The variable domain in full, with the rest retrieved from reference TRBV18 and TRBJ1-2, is NAGVMQNPRHLVRRRGQEARLRCSPMKGHSHVYWYRQLPEEGLKFMVYLQKENIIDESGMPKERFSAEFPKEGPSILRIQQVVRGDSAAYFCASSPREARDANYGYTFGSGTRLTVV.

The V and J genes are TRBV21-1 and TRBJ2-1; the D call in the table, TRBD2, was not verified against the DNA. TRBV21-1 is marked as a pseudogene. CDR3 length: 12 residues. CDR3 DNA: TGTGCCACCGGGAGGGCAAACAATGAGCAGTTCTTC. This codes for CATGRANNEQFF.

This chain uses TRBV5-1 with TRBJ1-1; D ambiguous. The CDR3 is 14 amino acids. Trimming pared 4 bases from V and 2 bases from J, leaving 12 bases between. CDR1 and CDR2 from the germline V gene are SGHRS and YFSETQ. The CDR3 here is CASSVWAPNTEAFF. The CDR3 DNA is TGCGCCAGCAGCGTGTGGGCACCAAACACTGAAGCTTTCTTT.

The CDR3 spells CASSPGTETYNEQFF. The CDR3 DNA sequence: TGTGCCAGCAGCCCAGGGACGGAGACCTACAATGAGCAGTTCTTC. The rearrangement links TRBV11-1 to TRBJ2-1; D possibly uses TRBD1 or TRBD2 (5 bases each). The CDR3 length is 15 residues. Deletions cut 5 bases from V and 2 bases from J, with 13 bases between. Germline V gives CDR1 SGHAT, CDR2 FQDESV (reference sequence).

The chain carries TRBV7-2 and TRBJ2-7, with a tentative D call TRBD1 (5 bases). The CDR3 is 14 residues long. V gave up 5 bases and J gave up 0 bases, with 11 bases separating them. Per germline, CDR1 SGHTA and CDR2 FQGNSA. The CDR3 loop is CASSPRVVSYEQYF. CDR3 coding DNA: TGTGCCAGCAGCCCCAGGGTAGTCTCCTACGAGCAGTACTTC.